This T cell receptor beta chain comes out of a study of T cell responses to AZD1222 COVID-19 vaccine. This CDR3 spans 12 amino acids. Germline V gives CDR1 GTSNPN, CDR2 SVGIG (reference sequence). V gave up 3 bases and J gave up 3 bases, with 9 bases separating them. Sequencing used immunoSEQ multiplex PCR; TCRdb keeps in-frame clones, though not all of them. The data contain roughly 70,000 clones, roughly 85% of them singletons. Regarding the study as a whole: Every sample of the repertoires postdated the peak T cell response.

As for this clone: What it recognizes is unknown. This specimen includes other DNA sequences encoding the same CDR3.

The material sequenced was peripheral blood, taken on day 0 of AZD1222 vaccination. The sequence derives from an adult in good health. V is TRBV30 and J is TRBJ2-7, with D possibly TRBD2 on 5 matching bases. CDR3 region: CAWSSGVYEQYF. The DNA of the CDR3 is TGTGCCTGGAGCTCCGGGGTCTACGAGCAGTACTTC.